The 27 T cell receptor beta chains presented below share a single source sample, sequenced in a study of cytomegalovirus exposure and HLA in healthy donors. Use of 60 Vbeta and 13 Jbeta primers characterized the PCR. Only in-frame clones appear in the TCRdb table, and some are missing; sequencing was by immunoSEQ multiplex PCR. Of around 200,000 clones detected, approximately 86% appear once; the ten largest clones hold roughly 0.32%. Sequencing was performed on PBMCs. Every receptor here comes from a woman between 25 and 40 years old in good health and CMV-seronegative.

The chain recombines TRBV19 with TRBJ2-5, with 7 bases aligning to TRBD1. CDR3 size: 12 residues. From germline, CDR1 is LNHDA and CDR2 SQIVND (reference sequence). The junction had 1 base not matched to a gene; V was cut back by 5 bases and J by 4 bases. CDR3 amino acids: CASSAGGETQYF. The DNA for the CDR3 is TGTGCCAGTAGTGCAGGGGGAGAGACCCAGTACTTC.

The rearrangement uses TRBV6-1 and TRBJ1-2; 7 nucleotides agree with TRBD1. CDR1 is MNHNS, CDR2 SASEGT, per germline. The CDR3 is 16 residues long. After removal of 3 bases from V and 0 bases from J, the junction contained 7 bases not matched to a gene. The CDR3 region is CASSENLGTANYGYTF. CDR3 DNA sequence: TGTGCCAGCAGTGAGAACCTAGGGACAGCTAACTATGGCTACACCTTC.

The genes are TRBV4-1 and TRBJ1-2; D not resolved. Trimming cost V 0 bases and J 6 bases, with 14 bases left between them. The CDR3 extends over 15 amino acids. Germline loops: CDR1 MGHRA, CDR2 YSYEKL. CDR3 sequence reads: CASSQDRLRMNGYTF. The CDR3 DNA sequence: TGCGCCAGCAGCCAAGATCGTCTGCGGATGAATGGCTACACCTTC.

This chain joins TRBV9 and TRBJ2-2; tentatively, D is TRBD2 (7 bases). This CDR3 has 16 residues. Germline V CDR1 and CDR2: SGDLS, YYNGEE. The V gene lost 1 base and the J gene lost 5 bases, with 15 bases spanning the gap. The CDR3 region is CASSVRGAGRTGELFF. The CDR3 region has the DNA TGTGCCAGCAGCGTACGGGGGGCGGGAAGGACCGGGGAGCTGTTTTTT. The whole variable domain, filled in from reference TRBV9 and TRBJ2-2, reads DSGVTQTPKHLITATGQRVTLRCSPRSGDLSVYWYQQSLDQGLQFLIQYYNGEERAKGNILERFSAQQFPDLHSELNLSSLELGDSALYFCASSVRGAGRTGELFFGEGSRLTVL.

CDR3 sequence (DNA): TGTGCCAGCAGCCCACAGGGGCACGGAAACACCATATATTTT. This codes for CASSPQGHGNTIYF. J is TRBJ1-3 and V is TRBV7-8; 7 nucleotides match TRBD1. CDR1 and CDR2 from the germline V gene are SGHVS and FQNEAQ. Losses at the gene ends were 5 bases for V and 4 bases for J; bases not matched to a gene: 5. This CDR3 has 14 residues.

This sequence joins TRBV6-1 and TRBJ2-5; possible D gene TRBD2, 5 bases. The DNA matches TRBJ2-7 better at its end, which makes the J call doubtful. From germline, CDR1 is MNHNS and CDR2 SASEGT. This CDR3 is built from 14 residues. CDR3 nucleotides: TGTGCCAGCAGTGAGACCTATGGGGAGCTCGAGCAGTACTTC. Amino acid sequence: CASSETYGELEQYF.

This chain connects TRBV27 to TRBJ2-7; D perhaps matches TRBD1 (6 bases). CDR3 length: 13 amino acids. Trimming took 5 bases from V and 10 from J, leaving 18 bases between them. The germline V gene encodes CDR1 MNHEY and CDR2 SMNVEV (reference sequence). CDR3 loop: CASSLTLDRHQYF. The CDR3 nucleotides read TGTGCCAGCAGTCTCACCCTGGACAGACATCAGTACTTC.

The chain recombines TRBV6-4 with TRBJ2-3; TRBD2 might be the D (5 bases). The CDR3 runs 13 residues. Trimming took off 4 bases at V and 7 bases at J, with 12 bases between the two ends. The germline gives CDR1 MRHNA, CDR2 SNTAGT. The CDR3 is CASSASATNTQYF. The CDR3, as DNA: TGTGCCAGCAGTGCCTCGGCGACTAATACGCAGTATTTT.

CDR3 nucleotide sequence: TGCAGCGTTAGTAGAGGCGTCGGCACAGATACGCAGTATTTT. Its translation is CSVSRGVGTDTQYF. V is TRBV29-1 and J is TRBJ2-3; no clear D. Trimming stripped 5 bases from V and 1 base from J, with 13 bases between. The CDR3 runs 14 residues. Germline CDR1 and CDR2: SQVTM and ANQGSEA.

The chain recombines TRBV5-1 with TRBJ2-5, with 14 bases fitting TRBD2. After removal of 8 bases from V and 4 bases from J, the junction contained 1 base not matched to a gene. Germline V gene sequence: CDR1 SGHRS, CDR2 YFSETQ. This CDR3 contains 13 residues. CDR3 coding DNA: TGCGCCAGTGGACTAGCGGGGGGAGAGACCCAGTACTTC. Amino acid sequence: CASGLAGGETQYF.

The chain joins TRBV5-1 to TRBJ2-1; TRBD2 matches at 15 bases. The V gene end was trimmed by 4 bases and the J gene end by 13 bases; junction bases not matched to a gene: 9. Germline V gene sequence: CDR1 SGHRS, CDR2 YFSETQ. The CDR3 runs 15 residues. This CDR3 reads CASSPGTSGGTTQFF. The CDR3, as DNA: TGCGCCAGCAGCCCAGGGACTAGCGGGGGGACTACACAGTTCTTC.

The chain joins TRBV13 to TRBJ2-1, with TRBD2 matching 7 bases. The germline CDR1 and CDR2 sequences are PRHDT and FYEKMQ (reference sequence). With V trimmed by 5 bases and J by 0 bases, 4 bases remained unmatched. This CDR3 has 15 amino acids. CDR3 amino acids: CASSPSGASYNEQFF. The CDR3 region has the DNA TGTGCCAGCAGCCCTAGCGGTGCCTCCTACAATGAGCAGTTCTTC. The full variable domain, rest sourced from reference TRBV13 and TRBJ2-1, is AAGVIQSPRHLIKEKRETATLKCYPIPRHDTVYWYQQGPGQDPQFLISFYEKMQSDKGSIPDRFSAQQFSDYHSELNMSSLELGDSALYFCASSPSGASYNEQFFGPGTRLTVL.

This clone was counted only a few times. The chain recombines TRBV6-5 with TRBJ2-1; unclear D gene. This CDR3 comprises 11 residues. CDR1 and CDR2 from the germline V gene are MNHEY and SVGAGI. V gave up 6 bases and J gave up 9 bases, with 9 bases separating them. The CDR3 loop reads CASRENGEQFF. CDR3 in DNA: TGTGCCAGCAGGGAGAACGGTGAGCAGTTCTTC.

The chain couples TRBV15 to TRBJ2-2, with TRBD1 identical over 11 bases. CDR3 length equals 17 residues. CDR1 LNHNV and CDR2 YYDKDF come from the germline V gene (reference sequence). J gave up 8 bases and V 4 bases, and 12 bases lay outside the gene matches. CDR3 DNA: TGTGCCACCAGCAAACCCCCGGGACAGGGGGACCGTGGGGAGCTGTTTTTT. Amino acids: CATSKPPGQGDRGELFF. Together with reference TRBV15 and TRBJ2-2, the CDR3 gives the full variable domain: DAMVIQNPRYQVTQFGKPVTLSCSQTLNHNVMYWYQQKSSQAPKLLFHYYDKDFNNEADTPDNFQSRRPNTSFCFLDIRSPGLGDTAMYLCATSKPPGQGDRGELFFGEGSRLTVL.

The rearrangement links TRBV5-1 to TRBJ1-1, with a possible D match to TRBD1 (6 bases). V lost 0 bases to trimming and J lost 4 bases, with 13 bases between them. The CDR3 is 15 residues long. Germline loops: CDR1 SGHRS, CDR2 YFSETQ. CDR3 sequence (DNA): TGCGCCAGCAGCTTGGGATTCGCAGGGGTCACTGAAGCTTTCTTT. The encoded protein is CASSLGFAGVTEAFF.

The chain joins TRBV2 to TRBJ1-6; D unresolved. The CDR3 spans 13 residues. Germline V gene sequence: CDR1 SNHLY, CDR2 FYNNEI. V dropped 6 bases and J dropped 6 bases, with 9 bases sitting between them. The CDR3 bases are TGTGCCAGCAGCCGGGAACTTAATTCACCCCTCCACTTT. This sequence encodes CASSRELNSPLHF. The full variable domain, with the rest looked up from reference TRBV2 and TRBJ1-6, is EPEVTQTPSHQVTQMGQEVILRCVPISNHLYFYWYRQILGQKVEFLVSFYNNEISEKSEIFDDQFSVERPDGSNFTLKIRSTKLEDSAMYFCASSRELNSPLHFGNGTRLTVT.

This rearrangement joins TRBV29-1 to TRBJ1-1; D is unclear. Per the germline V gene, CDR1 is SQVTM and CDR2 is ANQGSEA. This CDR3 spans 13 amino acids. The V end lost 4 bases, the J end lost 4 bases, and 13 bases lay between the germline ends. CDR3 residues: CSVVLPISTEAFF. Here the CDR3 DNA reads TGCAGCGTTGTACTACCGATTAGCACTGAAGCTTTCTTT. The full variable domain, with the rest looked up from reference TRBV29-1 and TRBJ1-1, is SAVISQKPSRDICQRGTSLTIQCQVDSQVTMMFWYRQQPGQSLTLIATANQGSEATYESGFVIDKFPISRPNLTFSTLTVSNMSPEDSSIYLCSVVLPISTEAFFGQGTRLTVV.

This chain links TRBV7-9 with TRBJ2-3; D is perhaps TRBD2 (5 bases). The CDR3 has 16 amino acids. CDR1 and CDR2 from the germline V gene are SEHNR and FQNEAQ (reference sequence). V shed 7 bases and J shed 1 base, with 18 bases lying between them. The CDR3 nucleotides read TGTGCCAGCAACCATCCAACGGGGATCGGCACAGATACGCAGTATTTT. Translating it yields CASNHPTGIGTDTQYF.

This chain uses TRBV28 with TRBJ2-3; D is undetermined. V gave up 6 bases and J gave up 5 bases, with 9 bases separating them. Germline V gene lookup returns CDR1 MDHEN and CDR2 SYDVKM. The CDR3 runs 12 residues. CDR3 coding DNA: TGTGCCAGCAGCCTCTCCGGAGATACGCAGTATTTT. Translated, it gives CASSLSGDTQYF.

This clone is a singleton in its sample. The J gene is TRBJ2-5, the V gene TRBV5-4; 9 nucleotides align to TRBD1. The end of the DNA fits TRBJ2-7 better, so the J call may be wrong. There are 15 residues in the CDR3. Germline CDR1 reads SGHNT; CDR2 reads YYREEE (reference sequence). CDR3 loop: CASSRQGGTPYEQYF. The DNA of the CDR3 is TGTGCCAGCAGCCGACAGGGGGGGACTCCCTACGAGCAGTACTTC.

The chain joins TRBV5-1 to TRBJ2-7, with D tentatively TRBD2 (6 bases). Germline CDR1 is SGHRS and CDR2 is YFSETQ. Trimming took 5 bases from V and 0 from J, leaving 12 bases between them. The CDR3 runs 14 residues. CDR3 in amino acids: CASSWDGSSYEQYF. CDR3 DNA: TGCGCCAGCAGTTGGGACGGGAGCTCCTACGAGCAGTACTTC.

On this clone: The junction departs from germline at one end; a sequencing error may be responsible. The chain recombines TRBV7-9 with TRBJ2-5; 11 bases match TRBD2. This CDR3 spans 19 amino acids. Germline V gene sequence: CDR1 SEHNR, CDR2 FQNEAQ (reference sequence). The CDR3 region is CASSRPGTSGLFVQESQYF. The DNA of the CDR3 is TGTGCCAGCAGCCGCCCCGGGACTAGCGGACTTTTTGTTCAAGAGTCCCAGTACTTC.

The sample holds a few counts of this clone. This chain links TRBV6-5 with TRBJ1-4, with a tentative D call TRBD1 (5 bases). The CDR3 totals 15 residues. Germline V gene data show CDR1 as MNHEY and CDR2 as SVGAGI. V was trimmed by 6 bases and J by 2 bases, leaving 13 bases between them. The CDR3 loop is CASSWGVGTNEKLFF. The CDR3 DNA reads as TGTGCCAGCAGCTGGGGGGTAGGGACTAATGAAAAACTGTTTTTT.

The V and J genes are TRBV29-1 and TRBJ2-1; 9 bases are shared with TRBD1. The trim removed 1 base at V and 5 bases at J, leaving 3 bases unmatched. The CDR3 spans 14 residues. Germline V gene sequence: CDR1 SQVTM, CDR2 ANQGSEA. Written as DNA, the CDR3 is TGCAGCGTTGAAGGACAGGGGGTCGACAATGAGCAGTTCTTC. Protein sequence: CSVEGQGVDNEQFF.

The rearrangement joins TRBV2 to TRBJ1-2; TRBD1 is a possible D gene (6 bases). The CDR3 runs 13 residues. The V gene lost 6 bases and the J gene lost 2 bases, with 10 bases spanning the gap. Germline CDR1 is SNHLY and CDR2 is FYNNEI. The DNA for the CDR3 is TGTGCCAGCAGGTGGACAGAAAACTATGGCTACACCTTC. Its protein product is CASRWTENYGYTF.

The CDR3 DNA sequence: TGTGCCAGCCCGTCCAGGGTAAAGGAGGGGTGTTATGGCTACACCTTC. It specifies CASPSRVKEGCYGYTF. The chain uses TRBV27 and TRBJ1-2, with D perhaps TRBD1 (5 bases). The V and J ends lost 8 bases and 5 bases respectively, with 24 bases between them. The V gene's germline CDR1 is MNHEY and CDR2 SMNVEV (reference sequence). CDR3 length: 16 amino acids.

This rearrangement joins TRBV5-1 to TRBJ2-7; TRBD2 matches at 9 bases. The CDR3 has 16 amino acids. With V trimmed by 4 bases and J by 5 bases, 13 bases remained unmatched. From germline, CDR1 is SGHRS and CDR2 YFSETQ. The CDR3 DNA reads as TGCGCCAGCAGCGCGGGATCTAGCGGGATGTACAACGAGCAGTACTTC. Translated, it gives CASSAGSSGMYNEQYF.